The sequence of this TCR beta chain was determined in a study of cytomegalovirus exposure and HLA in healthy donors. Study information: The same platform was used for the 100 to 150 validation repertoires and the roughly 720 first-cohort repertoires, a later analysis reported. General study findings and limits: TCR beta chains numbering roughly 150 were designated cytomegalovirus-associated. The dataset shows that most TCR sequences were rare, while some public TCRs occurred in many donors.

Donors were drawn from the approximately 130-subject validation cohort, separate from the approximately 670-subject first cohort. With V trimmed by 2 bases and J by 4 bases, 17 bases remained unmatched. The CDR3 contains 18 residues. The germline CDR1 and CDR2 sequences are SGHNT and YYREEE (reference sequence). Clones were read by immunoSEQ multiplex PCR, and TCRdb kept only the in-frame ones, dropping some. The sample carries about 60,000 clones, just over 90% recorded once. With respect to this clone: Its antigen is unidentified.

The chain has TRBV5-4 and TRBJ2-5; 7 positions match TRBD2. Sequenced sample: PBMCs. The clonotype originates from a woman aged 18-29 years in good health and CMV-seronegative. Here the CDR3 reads CASSFPRGLGGSGETQYF. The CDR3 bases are TGTGCCAGCAGCTTTCCCCGAGGACTAGGAGGTTCCGGAGAGACCCAGTACTTC.